This TCR beta chain was sequenced during a study of human T cells and chemical hapten exposure. The wider study: Subjects had 2% DPC placed on about 2 cm by about 2 cm of upper inner arm skin for sensitization. Patients, largely female, had alopecia areata, totalis or universalis.

Time point specified: pre-sensitization, week 0. Indicated treatment: therapeutic diphenylcyclopropenone sensitization with weekly scalp DPC. TCRdb fed the RACE reads into MiXCR, producing one record per CDR3 protein. The repertoire consists of a few hundred thousand distinct CDR3 sequences, with 5.5% occurring once and the leading ten covering about 8.7%. Broader study findings: While controls formed fewer of them, expanded TCRs formed significantly more large CDR3 similarity clusters.

The CDR3 is 15 residues long. V lost 8 bases and J lost 6; bases outside the gene matches: 7. Germline lookup yields CDR1 SGHTA and CDR2 FQGNSA. Concerning this clonotype: Antigen unknown.

The sample consisted of whole blood, taken in connection with sensitization to the hapten diphenylcyclopropenone (DPC). The gene calls are TRBV7-2 and TRBJ2-3, with 14 bases that match TRBD2. The sequence derives from a woman aged 18-30 years with alopecia areata. Some clones in this sample may be carry-over from other donors' samples. The CDR3 is CASRQGLAGVDTQYF. The CDR3 nucleotides are TGTGCCAGCCGACAGGGACTAGCGGGGGTGGATACGCAGTATTTT.